The 8 T cell receptor beta chains presented below share a single source sample, sequenced in a study of cytomegalovirus exposure and HLA in healthy donors. The PCR was carried out with 60 Vbeta primers and 13 Jbeta primers. Measured with immunoSEQ multiplex PCR; TCRdb has only the in-frame clones, and not every one. Counted here are tens of thousands of clones, roughly 63% occurring once; the ten biggest clones make up roughly 21%. Material: PBMCs. These TCRs come from a woman aged 45-59 years in good health and CMV-seropositive.

The gene calls are TRBV7-3 and TRBJ2-5, with 8 positions matching TRBD2. In germline, CDR1 is SGHTA, CDR2 FQGTGA. This CDR3 is built from 15 residues. V gave up 2 bases and J gave up 0 bases; unmatched junction bases: 2. This CDR3 reads CASSLVAGNQETQYF. In DNA, the CDR3 is TGTGCCAGCAGCTTAGTAGCGGGGAACCAAGAGACCCAGTACTTC.

The chain employs TRBV6-5 and TRBJ1-1; D uncertain. The V gene lost 5 bases and the J gene lost 1 base, with 8 bases spanning the gap. The CDR3 length is 13 residues. Germline CDR1 is MNHEY and CDR2 is SVGAGI. The CDR3 reads CASSPLRNTEAFF. Here the CDR3 DNA reads TGTGCCAGCAGTCCGTTGAGGAACACTGAAGCTTTCTTT.

The chain uses TRBV7-9 and TRBJ1-6, with 7 bases identical to TRBD1. V lost 4 bases to trimming and J lost 10 bases; unmatched junction nucleotides: 4. CDR1 and CDR2 from the germline V gene are SEHNR and FQNEAQ (reference sequence). The CDR3 length is 13 residues. The CDR3 region is CASSSTGDSPLHF. Here the CDR3 DNA reads TGTGCCAGCAGCTCTACAGGGGACTCACCCCTCCACTTT.

CDR3 sequence reads: CASSLDGTGVEKLFF. DNA for the CDR3: TGCGCCAGCAGCTTGGATGGGACAGGGGTTGAAAAACTGTTTTTT. V gene TRBV5-1 combines with J gene TRBJ1-4; 10 bases are shared with TRBD1. V lost 0 bases, J lost 7 bases, and 3 bases stayed unmatched. This CDR3 contains 15 residues. CDR1 SGHRS and CDR2 YFSETQ come from the germline V gene.

This chain uses TRBV7-8 with TRBJ2-5; tentatively, D is TRBD1 (7 bases). The germline V gene encodes CDR1 SGHVS and CDR2 FQNEAQ. Trimming removed 1 base at V and 5 bases at J, with 17 bases between. CDR3 size: 16 residues. The CDR3 spells CASSLGGLAGGETQYF. DNA of the CDR3: TGTGCCAGCAGCTTAGGGGGACTGGCAGGGGGGGAGACCCAGTACTTC. The full variable domain, with the rest looked up from reference TRBV7-8 and TRBJ2-5, is GAGVSQSPRYKVAKRGQDVALRCDPISGHVSLFWYQQALGQGPEFLTYFQNEAQLDKSGLPSDRFFAERPEGSVSTLKIQRTQQEDSAVYLCASSLGGLAGGETQYFGPGTRLLVL.

This clone was seen once. The chain is built from TRBV6-1 and TRBJ2-1; D uncertain. The V end lost 0 bases, the J end lost 9 bases, and 12 bases lay between the germline ends. CDR1 and CDR2 (germline): MNHNS, SASEGT. The CDR3 runs 14 residues. The CDR3 loop reads CASSEAKSFAEQFF. In DNA form, the CDR3 reads TGTGCCAGCAGTGAAGCGAAAAGCTTTGCTGAGCAGTTCTTC.

This chain uses TRBV5-6 with TRBJ1-4, with TRBD1 as a possible D gene (6 bases). V lost 0 bases and J 9 bases, leaving 9 bases between the germline ends. Germline CDR1 is SGHDT and CDR2 is YYEEEE. The CDR3 runs to 13 residues. The CDR3 DNA follows: TGTGCCAGCAGCTTGGGGGACAATCAAAAACTGTTTTTT. Amino acids: CASSLGDNQKLFF.

V gene TRBV7-9 combines with J gene TRBJ2-5, with 8 nucleotides matching TRBD2. The CDR3 totals 13 residues. With V trimmed by 5 bases and J by 11 bases, 10 bases remained unmatched. Germline loops: CDR1 SEHNR, CDR2 FQNEAQ (reference sequence). In DNA, the CDR3 is TGTGCCAGCAGCCCGGGGGGGTCTCGTGAGCAGTACTTC. As protein: CASSPGGSREQYF.